This T cell receptor (beta chain) was recovered during a study of shared T cell receptors in the human thymus. The CDR3 consists of 13 residues. Trimming removed 0 bases at V and 9 bases at J, with 11 bases between. Germline CDR1 reads SGHVS; CDR2 reads FNYEAQ. Generated by immunoSEQ multiplex PCR, the TCRdb table keeps only in-frame clones and is missing some. The sample contains 600,000 to 900,000 clones, approximately 83% of which appear only once. In this sample, this clone turned up once. In addition, the sample was reused for a study of human thymus T cells. Per that paper: Corrective heart surgery yielded the resections from which the thymus tissue came. In unrelated individuals, thymic repertoires overlapped highly, according to related research.

This clonotype was sampled from a girl under three years old with a congenital heart defect. The chain links TRBV7-6 to TRBJ2-5; the D gene is possibly TRBD1 (5 bases). Sequenced material: thymocytes. CDR3 sequence: CASSLAQIRAQYF. In DNA form, the CDR3 reads TGTGCCAGCAGCTTAGCGCAGATCAGGGCCCAGTACTTC.